Given below is one T cell receptor (beta chain) in context. This sample stems from a study of blood T cell repertoires in COVID-19. Turning to the study itself: PBMCs, B-cell-depleted T cells, or T cells provided the cDNA or gDNA that made up the material.

As handled by the study authors: Reference gene primer amplification in the assay estimated nucleated cell counts. Using immunoSEQ multiplex PCR, the repertoire was profiled, and TCRdb retains in-frame clones only, with some absent. V and J calls and clone size are given by that table; D and trimming were obtained from the DNA. The sample has about 40,000 clones; around 87% are singletons. V dropped 2 bases and J dropped 2; count of bases not matched to a gene: 6. The CDR3 length is 17 residues. Germline V gene data show CDR1 as LGHNA and CDR2 as YNFKEQ. V usage is TRBV4-2 and J usage is TRBJ2-3, with 11 bases identical to TRBD2. Input material: peripheral blood. The sequence was obtained from a man over 45 in a cohort sampled during active COVID-19. CDR3 DNA sequence: TGTGCCAGCAGCCAACCCCAACTAGCGGGGGTCACAGATACGCAGTATTTT. Its protein product is CASSQPQLAGVTDTQYF.